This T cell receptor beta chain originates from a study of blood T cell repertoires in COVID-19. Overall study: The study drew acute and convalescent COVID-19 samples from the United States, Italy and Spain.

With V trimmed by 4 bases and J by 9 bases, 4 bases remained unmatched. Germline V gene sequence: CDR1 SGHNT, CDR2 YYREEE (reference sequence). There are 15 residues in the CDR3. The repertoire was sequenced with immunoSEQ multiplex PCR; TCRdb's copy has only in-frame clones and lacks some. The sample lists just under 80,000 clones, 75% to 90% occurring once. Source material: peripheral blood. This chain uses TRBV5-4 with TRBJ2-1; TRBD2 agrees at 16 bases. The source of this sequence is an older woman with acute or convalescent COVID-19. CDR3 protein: CASSPGTSGGVEQFF. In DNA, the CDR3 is TGTGCCAGCAGCCCCGGGACTAGCGGGGGGGTTGAGCAGTTCTTC.